This TCR beta chain derives from a study of tumor and adjacent non-tumor tissue in lung cancer. Study details: About 4.17 million productive TCRbeta reads were obtained per sample on average.

TCRbeta libraries were built with three rounds of nested PCR, modified from ARM-PCR. A single record per CDR3 protein comes from TCRdb applying MiXCR to the multiplex PCR reads. Among approximately 70,000 distinct CDR3 sequences, about 80% were seen once, and the ten largest hold roughly 27%. The germline CDR1 and CDR2 sequences are DFQATT and SNEGSKA (reference sequence). The CDR3 is made up of 11 amino acids. This sample's RNA came from whole unsorted tissue. Notes on this clonotype: At one end, the junction sequence differs from germline, possibly due to a read error.

Sequencing was performed on lung tumor tissue. The V call is TRBV20-1, the J call TRBJ2-1, with 9 bases that match TRBD2. This TCR came from a man aged 60 to 69 with non-small cell lung cancer. CDR3 DNA sequence: TGCAGTGCTCGGACTAGCGTGGAGCAGTTCTTT. This encodes CSARTSVEQFF.